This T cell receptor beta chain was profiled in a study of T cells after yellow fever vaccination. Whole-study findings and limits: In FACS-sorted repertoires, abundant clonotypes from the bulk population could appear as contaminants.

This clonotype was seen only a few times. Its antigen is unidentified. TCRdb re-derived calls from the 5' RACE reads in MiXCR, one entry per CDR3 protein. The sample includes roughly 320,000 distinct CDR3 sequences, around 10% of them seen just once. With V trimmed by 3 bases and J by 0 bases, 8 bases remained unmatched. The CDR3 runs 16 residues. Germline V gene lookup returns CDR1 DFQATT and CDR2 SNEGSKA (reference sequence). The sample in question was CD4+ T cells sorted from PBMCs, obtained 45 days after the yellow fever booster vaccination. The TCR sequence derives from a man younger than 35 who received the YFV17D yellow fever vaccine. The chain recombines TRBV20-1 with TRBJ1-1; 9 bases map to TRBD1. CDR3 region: CSASPSTGGMNTEAFF. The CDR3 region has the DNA TGCAGTGCTAGTCCGTCGACAGGGGGTATGAACACTGAAGCTTTCTTT.